The clone carrying this T cell receptor (beta chain) was counted between two and nine times. Its antigen is not known. A junction end diverges from the germline sequence, so it may reflect a read error. This sample's time point: week 5, during vaccination. All doses held 300 ug of mutant IDH1 20-mer peptide, with topical imiquimod. The germline V gene encodes CDR1 SGHTS and CDR2 YDEGEE. The CDR3 covers 11 residues. The sample belongs to a study of a mutant IDH1 vaccine in newly diagnosed glioma. Study as a whole: During weeks 1, 3, 5, 7, 11, 15, 19 and 23, patients received eight vaccinations. Standard pretreatment was either radiotherapy, temozolomide, or, for most, radiochemotherapy with temozolomide. The initiation of vaccination occurred 4-6 weeks after radiotherapy alone, or with temozolomide cycles. Study conclusions and caveats: Immune responses induced by the vaccine were seen in roughly 93% of patients, spanning multiple MHC alleles.

Sequencing was performed with immunoSEQ multiplex PCR; in TCRdb, only in-frame clones are kept and a portion is missing. The sample consists of approximately 37,000 clones, over 50% of them appearing once. The sequence was collected from a woman under 30 with glioma. Sequencing used PBMCs, obtained from a glioma patient whose treatment included an IDH1 peptide vaccine. The V call is TRBV5-8, the J call TRBJ2-3; weak D call: TRBD2 (6 bases). For the CDR3, the DNA is TGTGCCAGCAGCCTGATGGGGGGAGTGGGGTTT. Its protein is CASSLMGGVGF.